This TCR beta chain was sequenced during a study of T cells after yellow fever vaccination (dated by TCRdb to between 2018 and 2021). Background on the whole study: The SMART-Seq v4 Ultra Low Input RNA kit was used to prepare libraries from fractions with low cell numbers. Two healthy male donors, one aged 18 to 30 and one aged 30 to 40 years, were included in the cohort. To follow T-cell clones before and after both primary and booster YFV17D yellow fever vaccination, bulk TCR alpha and beta repertoires underwent longitudinal sequencing. Bulk PBMC replicates and cell subsets were isolated from blood drawn at multiple timepoints before and after both primary and secondary immunization.

The CDR3 goes from the cysteine to the phenylalanine over 14 residues. Only the CDR3 portion is preserved as DNA: 42 bases, with reading frame beginning at the first base. The germline V gene yields MGHRA for CDR1 and YSYEKL for CDR2. Between the V and J ends, shortened by 1 base and 7 bases respectively, the junction contains 14 bases. Sequencing used an Illumina NovaSeq 6000. TCR cDNA was made using 5'RACE template switching, a step that added a universal primer site and unique molecular identifiers. Priming of cDNA synthesis was performed from both the TCR alpha and TCR beta constant segments. Library amplification used two PCR steps, and the second PCR step added sample barcodes and sequencing adapters. Sequencing of libraries was performed on Illumina HiSeq 2500 (2x100 bp) or NovaSeq (2x150 bp). Concerning the study's data processing: MIGEC handled demultiplexing of reads and collapsing into UMI consensus sequences, while MiXCR performed V(D)J alignment. Using edgeR on replicate PBMC samples, clonotypes were called vaccine-responding if FDR was below 0.01 and the log2 fold change was above 5 up to day 15. Bulk clonotypes were assigned CD4 or CD8 identity according to which sequenced CD4 or CD8 repertoire held them at higher abundance. TCRdb redid the processing of the public reads, applying fastp at Q25 and MiXCR, and retained in-frame beta chains. Rows merge per CDR3 protein into single entries with the most common DNA and genes. The V and J calls shown here were made by TCRdb, not taken from the authors' results. This sample has hundreds of thousands of distinct CDR3 sequences in its table, and 12% of those were observed once. Roughly 3.1% of the sample is in the top ten clones.

Regarding this clonotype: Its antigen target is currently unknown. Base qualities were left out, and no much larger clone turns up one base away.

This sample's treatment or condition label indicates: live attenuated yellow fever vaccine strain. PBMCs were isolated from peripheral blood using a standard Ficoll-Paque protocol. Dynabeads CD4 and CD8 positive selection kits were used to isolate the CD4 and CD8 T-cell fractions. TriZol was used to extract RNA from bulk PBMCs, from CD4 and CD8 fractions, and from dextramer-positive and dextramer-negative fractions. Paper-wide results and their limitations: Because abundant contaminating clonotypes from the bulk population could be contained in FACS-sorted repertoires, computational filtering was required. A small fraction of clonotypes appeared in both the CD4 and CD8 compartments, likely as a result of convergent recombination. Only two donors were included in the study, so the extent to which the findings can be generalized is limited. The secondary T-cell response was weaker than the primary response but faster, peaking on day 5 instead of day 15. Most clones expanded after primary vaccination (approximately 97% of CD4 and roughly 91% of CD8) were re-detected after the booster, suggesting that broad memory maintenance occurred.

This chain joins TRBV4-1 to TRBJ2-7; the D gene is possibly TRBD1, with 6 bases matching. Source: CD4+ T cells sorted from PBMCs, taken 15 days after the yellow fever booster vaccination. The clonotype was recovered from a man aged 18 to 30 who received the YFV17D yellow fever vaccine. The CDR3 has the sequence CASSQAWGRGEQYF. The DNA reads TGCGCCAGCAGCCAAGCTTGGGGGCGAGGGGAGCAGTACTTC.